This T cell receptor beta chain was sequenced for a study of regulatory T cells in long-lasting Graves disease (dated by TCRdb to the early 2020s). Concerning the study at large: Newly diagnosed Graves' disease patients had taken antithyroid drugs for less than 3 months. This study used TCR sequencing and RNA sequencing of peripheral blood to compare persistent Graves' disease patients against newly diagnosed Graves' disease patients. The study was conducted in China and was registered as a clinical trial. A total of around 35 samples underwent TCR sequencing: about 13 from persistent and about 20 from newly diagnosed Graves' disease patients.

In regard to this clonotype: The specificity of this receptor is unknown. No base-level quality is on record; no much larger clone is a single base apart.

The time point label corresponds to: newly diagnosed GD, antithyroid drugs for less than 3 months. RNA was extracted from PBMCs in TRIzol for both TCR sequencing and RNA sequencing. The diagnosis of Graves' disease was made according to American Thyroid Association guidelines. Patients were recruited from an endocrinology department in Xi'an, China. Each patient gave roughly 10 milliliters of peripheral blood, collected in an EDTA anticoagulant tube. Ficoll Paque Plus density gradient separation was used to isolate PBMCs, and no further T cell sorting was performed. An Agilent 2100 Bioanalyzer and agarose gel were used to assess RNA quality, and a NanoDrop 2000 was used to measure RNA concentration. Library prep was done by multiplex PCR. The sequencer was an Illumina HiSeq 4000. CDR3 regions were amplified by Arm-PCR with iRepertoire HTBI primers to construct TCR beta libraries. Gel purification was performed on PCR products prior to sequencing. Concerning the study's data processing: Gene usage analysis of CDR3 amino acid clonotypes used the approximately 56 TRBV and approximately 13 TRBJ segments found across samples. COPE and FqMerger were used to merge the filtered high-quality paired reads into contigs. BLAST was used to align contigs to IMGT TRBV, TRBD and TRBJ reference genes, with CDR3 defined following IMGT. Any clonotype with a frequency above 0.1% was counted as a highly expanded clone. Repertoire diversity was measured by Shannon entropy, and V-J evenness by the Gini coefficient. A clonotype found in more than one individual was treated as public. The public reads were quality trimmed at Q25 with fastp and then assembled into clones with MiXCR by TCRdb, keeping productive beta chains. Every CDR3 protein is listed once, alongside the most common genes and DNA of its rows. The V and J calls reflect TCRdb's pipeline rather than the authors' work. This sample gives 500,000 or so distinct CDR3 sequences in total; around 13% of them show up just once. The ten largest clones add up to approximately 15% of the sample.

Results and caveats for the whole study, not just this receptor: As a limitation, the authors acknowledged that the small sample size may reduce accuracy. Sequencing and analysis were limited to the TCR beta chain. Persistent Graves' disease patients showed lower TCR Shannon entropy and fewer highly expanded clones than newly diagnosed patients, suggesting clonal expansion. Patients with persistent disease shared more public clonotypes (around 2,500) than newly diagnosed patients did (more than 900). The study examined only peripheral blood because the primary lesion, thyroid tissue, could not be accessed. Persistent disease showed preferential use of TRBV28, TRBJ1-2 and TRBJ2-5, whereas newly diagnosed disease favored TRBV20-1 and TRBJ2-1.

The CDR3 contains 15 residues, cysteine and phenylalanine counted. Of all the DNA, just the CDR3 is kept, 45 bases in frame from base 1. Trimming at the junction amounts to 0 bases on V and 0 bases on J, and the germline ends lie 7 bases apart. Reading the germline V gene gives CDR1 SGHRS and CDR2 YFSETQ. This sample was also put to use in a study of T cells in Graves' hyperthyroidism and ophthalmopathy. As that second paper reports: A patient counted as having stable Graves' hyperthyroidism if no progression to ophthalmopathy occurred over 18 months of follow-up. Hyperthyroidism patients were newly diagnosed, had a disease duration of under 2 months, and were aged 18 to 65 years. Exclusion was applied to patients with uncontrolled infections, other autoimmune diseases, pregnancy or lactation. Clinical symptoms, serum thyroxine and TRAb, thyroid ultrasound, and orbital computed tomography formed the basis for the diagnoses. A first-round RT-PCR of the TCR CDR3 used the HTBI primer set with the Qiagen OneStep RT-PCR kit. Most expanded thyroid clonotypes (frequency above 0.001) were also detected in blood, a finding suggesting that blood repertoires may reflect thyroid immune responses. A 13 V-J signature model separated ophthalmopathy from stable hyperthyroidism, with about 88% sensitivity and 81.08% specificity in cross-validation and 80%/75% in testing. During validation, the model predicted progression to ophthalmopathy a median of roughly six months ahead of onset, with more than 55% sensitivity and 72% to 80% specificity. TCR V-J signatures able to tell the groups apart were searched for in a discovery cohort of 100 patients, of whom 43 had Graves' ophthalmopathy and around 57 had stable Graves' hyperthyroidism. An independent validation cohort of 18 to 20 hyperthyroidism patients and some 15 patients who later progressed to ophthalmopathy tested prospective prediction of ophthalmopathy. The 75 to 100 discovery patients were divided at random into training and test sets in a 7:3 ratio. The study also compared thyroid tissue and blood T-cell repertoires from 5 to 7 Graves' hyperthyroidism patients. Following sampling, methimazole starting at 30 mg daily was given to hyperthyroidism patients, and high-dose intravenous methylprednisolone was given to ophthalmopathy patients. A second multiplex PCR round built the libraries, followed by size selection and purification. Libraries were sequenced paired-end with 100 bp reads on an Illumina HiSeq2000. SOAPnuke was used to process the raw data, removing reads that contained adapters or uncalled bases, had a mean Phred below 15, or lacked an exact match to the constant primer or identifier. COPE v1.2.5 was used to merge the high-quality paired reads, and each unique nucleotide sequence was defined as a clonotype. Clonotypes were aligned to IMGT TRBV, TRBD and TRBJ reference segments using MiTCR v1.1. Analysis was restricted to V-J combinations with a frequency above 0.0001, which covered roughly 99% of repertoires. The TCS score was defined as F50 (clonal expansion) divided by E x V (chaos), with BLOSUM62-based TCRdist calculated between CDR3 peptides within each V-J. Welch's t-statistics and random forest reduced fewer than 600 V-J features to roughly 13, which were used in a naive Bayes classifier (R e1071). No statistical method was used to fix the sample size in advance, and group allocation was not hidden from the investigators. According to the paper, TCR Vbeta CDR3 sequencing was carried out on some 140 peripheral blood samples, which came from approximately 43 ophthalmopathy, approximately 78 hyperthyroidism and roughly 17 progressor patients.

The clonotype originates from a woman in her forties or fifties with Graves disease. Donor details come from another sample of the same person, matched by shared clones. Recombination linked TRBV5-1 to TRBJ1-3; the D gene identity is not certain. The sample consisted of peripheral blood mononuclear cells (PBMCs), taken at new diagnosis, from a patient treated with antithyroid drugs. The sequence in DNA is TGCGCCAGCAGCTTGGACAGCTACTCTGGAAACACCATATATTTT. Its amino acids are CASSLDSYSGNTIYF.